This paragraph covers one T cell receptor (beta chain) sequence. Its antigen remains unidentified. The sample belongs to a study of post-analysis software for immune sequencing data. At the level of the study: Patients had relapsing-remitting, secondary progressive or progressive-relapsing multiple sclerosis; some lacked subtype.

TCR beta libraries were prepared from cDNA with unique molecular identifiers. T cells numbering about 0.9 to 11 million yielded some 520,000 cDNA molecules. TCRdb independently ran MiXCR on the PCR reads; one entry per CDR3 protein. The sample shows approximately 690,000 distinct CDR3 sequences, roughly three fifths of them seen only once. This CDR3 contains 15 residues. The V end lost 1 base, the J end lost 0 bases, and 9 bases lay between the germline ends. Germline CDR1 reads SGHDN; CDR2 reads FVKESK. Findings and limits, study-wide: The normalized Chao1 diversity of multiple sclerosis patients was significantly lower than that of controls. Batch-mates among the samples co-clustered strongly by F measure. When patients were compared with controls, four to six TRBV segments were more frequent, TRBV5-6, TRBV5-1 and TRBV20-1 among them.

This clonotype was sampled from a girl aged 2-9 years with multiple sclerosis. The V call is TRBV14, the J call TRBJ1-2; D gene ambiguous. The specimen was blood. The CDR3 bases are TGTGCCAGCAGCCAAGTCGGCCAGGCTAACTATGGCTACACCTTC. Residues: CASSQVGQANYGYTF.